The T cell receptor (beta chain) described here comes from a study of Graves' ophthalmopathy and Graves' hyperthyroidism. CDR3 regions of TCR beta were amplified from RNA transcripts. HTBI-primed RT-PCR formed the first round, and a multiplex PCR formed the second. TCRdb reprocessed the multiplex PCR reads via MiXCR and lists one record per CDR3 protein. The table records 650,000 to 900,000 distinct CDR3 sequences, around 40% of them present only once. Per the germline V gene, CDR1 is DFQATT and CDR2 is SNEGSKA (reference sequence). V shed 0 bases and J shed 6 bases, with 21 bases lying between them. This CDR3 has 17 amino acids. Moderately to severely active ophthalmopathy under 3 months, CAS at least 3, NOSPECS at least 4.

The sample was peripheral blood. The chain is built from TRBV20-1 and TRBJ1-5; no clear D. This sequence was found in an adult man with Graves' ophthalmopathy. DNA for the CDR3: TGCAGTGCTAGAGAATTAGGTGGCGTCCCAAAGATTCAGCCCCAGCATTTT. Amino acid sequence: CSARELGGVPKIQPQHF.